The clone carrying this T cell receptor beta chain came up a few times. The antigen is not known. TCR cDNA, made by 5'RACE template switching, carried an added universal primer site and UMIs. In TCRdb, the 5' RACE reads were re-called with MiXCR into one record per CDR3 protein. The sample gives 510,000 or so distinct CDR3 sequences, roughly a fifth of which show up once; more than 13% is in the top ten. This sample is drawn from a study of T cells after yellow fever vaccination. V was cut by 5 bases and J by 1 base, with 9 bases left in between. Germline values: CDR1 SGHRS, CDR2 YFSETQ. The CDR3 spans 13 residues. Study results and caveats: Weaker overall was a secondary response that nonetheless peaked faster, on day 5 versus 15. The booster saw the reappearance of most primary-vaccination clones (approximately 97% CD4, roughly 87% CD8).

The gene calls are TRBV5-1 and TRBJ2-5, with D unresolved. The sequence derives from a man aged 25-45 years who received the YFV17D yellow fever vaccine. Specimen: PBMCs, collected 15 days after the yellow fever booster vaccination. CDR3 sequence (DNA): TGCGCCAGCAGACACGGCCTCCAAGAGACCCAGTACTTC. Translated: CASRHGLQETQYF.